The present TCR beta chain was sequenced within a study of blood T cell repertoires in COVID-19. About the study: Sources were T cells, B-cell-depleted T cells, or PBMCs; the material itself was cDNA or gDNA.

As processed by the authors: Reference gene primer amplification yielded estimated nucleated cell counts. Assay used: immunoSEQ multiplex PCR; TCRdb lists only in-frame clones, some missing. V and J calls and clone size are copied from that table; D and trimming were computed from the DNA. The data contain roughly 40,000 clones, more than 75% of them singletons. Trimming took 7 bases from V and 5 from J; bases not matched to a gene: 6. This CDR3 comprises 13 residues. Germline V gives CDR1 SQVTM, CDR2 ANQGSEA. The sequencing input was peripheral blood. The clonotype was recovered from a man between 65 and 85 years old with active or convalescent COVID-19. The V call is TRBV29-1, the J call TRBJ2-1; 9 positions agree with TRBD1. The CDR3 loop is CSATGQGNNEQFF. DNA of the CDR3: TGCAGCGCTACGGGACAGGGTAACAATGAGCAGTTCTTC.